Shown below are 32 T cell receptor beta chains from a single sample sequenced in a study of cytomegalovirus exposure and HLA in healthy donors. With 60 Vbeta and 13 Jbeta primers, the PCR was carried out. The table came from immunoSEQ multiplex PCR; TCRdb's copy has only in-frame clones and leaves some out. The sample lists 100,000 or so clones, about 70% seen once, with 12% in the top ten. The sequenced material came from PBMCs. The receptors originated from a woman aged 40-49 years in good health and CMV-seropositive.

Here the CDR3 DNA reads TGCACCAGCAGCCAAGCCAAAATGGGGACTAGCGCAGGGAATCACGAGCAGTACTTC. It encodes CTSSQAKMGTSAGNHEQYF. The chain is built from TRBV1 and TRBJ2-7; whether TRBD2, the table's D call, matches the DNA was not checked. TRBV1 is a documented pseudogene. CDR3 size: 19 residues.

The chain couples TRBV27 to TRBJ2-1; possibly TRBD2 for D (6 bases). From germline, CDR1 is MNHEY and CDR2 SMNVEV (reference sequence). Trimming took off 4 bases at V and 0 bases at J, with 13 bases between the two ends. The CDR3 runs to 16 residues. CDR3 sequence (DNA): TGTGCCAGCAGTTCTATAGCGGATTCCTCCTACAATGAGCAGTTCTTC. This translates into CASSSIADSSYNEQFF.

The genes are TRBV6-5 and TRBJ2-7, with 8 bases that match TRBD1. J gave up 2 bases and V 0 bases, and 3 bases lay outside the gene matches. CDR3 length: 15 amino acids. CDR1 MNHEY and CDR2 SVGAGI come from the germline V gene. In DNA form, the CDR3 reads TGTGCCAGCAGTTACTCCGGACAGGGAGCCTACGAGCAGTACTTC. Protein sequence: CASSYSGQGAYEQYF.

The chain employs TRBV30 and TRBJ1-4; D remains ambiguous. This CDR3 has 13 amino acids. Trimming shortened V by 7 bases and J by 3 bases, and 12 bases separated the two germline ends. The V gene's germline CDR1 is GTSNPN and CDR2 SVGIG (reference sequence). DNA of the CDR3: TGTGCCTTCCTTCACAGAGCTAATGAAAAACTGTTTTTT. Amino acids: CAFLHRANEKLFF.

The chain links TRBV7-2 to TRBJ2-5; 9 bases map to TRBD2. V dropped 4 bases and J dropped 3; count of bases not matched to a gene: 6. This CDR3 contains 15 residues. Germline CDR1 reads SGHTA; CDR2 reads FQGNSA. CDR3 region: CASSSNSGGKETQYF. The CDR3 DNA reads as TGTGCCAGCAGCTCAAATAGCGGGGGCAAAGAGACCCAGTACTTC.

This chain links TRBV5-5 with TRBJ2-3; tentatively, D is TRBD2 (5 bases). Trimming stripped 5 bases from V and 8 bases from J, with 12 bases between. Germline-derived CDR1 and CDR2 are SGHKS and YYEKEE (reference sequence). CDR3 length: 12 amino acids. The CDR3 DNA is TGTGCCAGCAGGCACTCCCGGGGTACGCAGTATTTT. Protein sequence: CASRHSRGTQYF.

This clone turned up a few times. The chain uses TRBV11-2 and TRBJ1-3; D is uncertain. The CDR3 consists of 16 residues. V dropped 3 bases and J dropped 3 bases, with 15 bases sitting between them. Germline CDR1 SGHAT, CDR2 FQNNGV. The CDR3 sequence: CASSFGPGEDGNTIYF. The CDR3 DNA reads TGTGCCAGCAGCTTCGGTCCGGGAGAAGATGGAAACACCATATATTTT.

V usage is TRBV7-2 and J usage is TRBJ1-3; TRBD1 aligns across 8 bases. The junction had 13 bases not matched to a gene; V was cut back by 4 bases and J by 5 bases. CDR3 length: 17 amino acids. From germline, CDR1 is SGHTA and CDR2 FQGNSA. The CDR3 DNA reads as TGTGCCAGCAGCTACATAACCTCAGGGGGCGCTCGAAACACCATATATTTT. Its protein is CASSYITSGGARNTIYF.

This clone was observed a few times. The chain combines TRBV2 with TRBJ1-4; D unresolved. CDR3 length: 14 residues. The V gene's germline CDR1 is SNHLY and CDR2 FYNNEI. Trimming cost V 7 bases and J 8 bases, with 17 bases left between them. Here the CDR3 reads CASTPDRQAEKLFF. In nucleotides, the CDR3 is TGTGCCAGCACTCCCGACCGTCAGGCAGAAAAACTGTTTTTT.

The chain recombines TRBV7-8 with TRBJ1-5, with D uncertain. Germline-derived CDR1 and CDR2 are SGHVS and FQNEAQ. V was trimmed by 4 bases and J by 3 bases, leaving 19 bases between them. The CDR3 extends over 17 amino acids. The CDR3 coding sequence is TGTGCCAGCAGCTGGGATTCTGGAGGACGGCCCAATCAGCCCCAGCATTTT. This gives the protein CASSWDSGGRPNQPQHF.

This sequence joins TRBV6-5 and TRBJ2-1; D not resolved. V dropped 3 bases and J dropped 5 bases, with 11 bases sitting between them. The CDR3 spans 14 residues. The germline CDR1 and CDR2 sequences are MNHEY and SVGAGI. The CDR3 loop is CASSYGVGDNEQFF. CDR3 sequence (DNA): TGTGCCAGCAGTTATGGTGTCGGAGACAATGAGCAGTTCTTC.

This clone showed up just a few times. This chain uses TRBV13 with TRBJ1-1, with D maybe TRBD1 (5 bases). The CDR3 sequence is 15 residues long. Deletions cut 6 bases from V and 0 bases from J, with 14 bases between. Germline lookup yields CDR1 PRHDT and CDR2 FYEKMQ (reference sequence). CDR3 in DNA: TGTGCCAGCAGGTCCGACAGCTTTATGAACACTGAAGCTTTCTTT. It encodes CASRSDSFMNTEAFF.

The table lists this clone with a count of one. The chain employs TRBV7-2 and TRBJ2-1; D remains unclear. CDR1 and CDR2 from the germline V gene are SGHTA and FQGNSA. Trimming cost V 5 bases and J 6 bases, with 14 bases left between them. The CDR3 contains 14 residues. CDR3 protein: CASSPGFGPNEQFF. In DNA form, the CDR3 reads TGTGCCAGCAGCCCCGGTTTTGGGCCCAATGAGCAGTTCTTC.

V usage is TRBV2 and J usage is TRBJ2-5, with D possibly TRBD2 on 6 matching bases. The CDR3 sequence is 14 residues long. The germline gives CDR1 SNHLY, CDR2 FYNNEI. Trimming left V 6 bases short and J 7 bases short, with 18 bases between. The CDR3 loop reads CASRVGLLVRTQYF. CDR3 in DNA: TGTGCCAGCAGGGTGGGACTCCTGGTCAGGACCCAGTACTTC.

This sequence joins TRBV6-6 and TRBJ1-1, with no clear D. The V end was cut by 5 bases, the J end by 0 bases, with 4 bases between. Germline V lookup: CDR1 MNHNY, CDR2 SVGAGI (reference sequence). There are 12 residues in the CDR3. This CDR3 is CASSPVNTEAFF. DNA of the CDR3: TGTGCCAGCAGTCCGGTGAACACTGAAGCTTTCTTT.

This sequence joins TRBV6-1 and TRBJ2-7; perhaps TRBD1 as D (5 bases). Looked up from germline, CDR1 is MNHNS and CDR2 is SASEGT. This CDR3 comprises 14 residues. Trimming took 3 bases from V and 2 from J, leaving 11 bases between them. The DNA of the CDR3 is TGTGCCAGCAGTGAGCTAGGGGATCCCTACGAGCAGTACTTC. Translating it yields CASSELGDPYEQYF.

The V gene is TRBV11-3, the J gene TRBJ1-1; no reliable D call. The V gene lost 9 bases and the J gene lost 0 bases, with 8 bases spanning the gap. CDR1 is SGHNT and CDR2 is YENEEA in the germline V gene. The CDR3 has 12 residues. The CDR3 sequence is CASYPVNTEAFF. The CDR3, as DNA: TGTGCCAGTTATCCCGTGAACACTGAAGCTTTCTTT.

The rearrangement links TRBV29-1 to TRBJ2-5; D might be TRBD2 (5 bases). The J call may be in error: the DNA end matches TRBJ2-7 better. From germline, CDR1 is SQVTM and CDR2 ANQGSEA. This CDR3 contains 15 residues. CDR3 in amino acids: CSVLRLSGLFYEQYF. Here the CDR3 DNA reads TGCAGCGTTCTCCGCCTTAGTGGACTCTTCTACGAGCAGTACTTC.

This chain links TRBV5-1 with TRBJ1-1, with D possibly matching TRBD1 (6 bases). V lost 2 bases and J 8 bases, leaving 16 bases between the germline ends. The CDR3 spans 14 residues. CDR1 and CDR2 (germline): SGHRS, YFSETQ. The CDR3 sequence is CASSFVAQGTEAFF. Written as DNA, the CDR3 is TGCGCCAGCAGCTTCGTAGCGCAGGGGACAGAAGCTTTCTTT. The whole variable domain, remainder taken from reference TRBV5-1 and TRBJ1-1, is KAGVTQTPRYLIKTRGQQVTLSCSPISGHRSVSWYQQTPGQGLQFLFEYFSETQRNKGNFPGRFSGRQFSNSRSEMNVSTLELGDSALYLCASSFVAQGTEAFFGQGTRLTVV.

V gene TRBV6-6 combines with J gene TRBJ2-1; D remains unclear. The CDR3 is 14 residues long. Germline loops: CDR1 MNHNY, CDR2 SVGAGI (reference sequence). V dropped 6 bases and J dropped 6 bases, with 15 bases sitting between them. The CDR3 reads CASSKRIPLNEQFF. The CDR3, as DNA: TGTGCCAGCAGCAAAAGAATCCCACTCAATGAGCAGTTCTTC.

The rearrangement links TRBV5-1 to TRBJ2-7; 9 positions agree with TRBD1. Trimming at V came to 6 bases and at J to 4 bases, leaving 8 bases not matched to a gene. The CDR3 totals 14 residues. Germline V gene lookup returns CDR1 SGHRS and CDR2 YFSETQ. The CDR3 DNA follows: TGCGCCAGCAAGGGGGGGACAGGGCTATACGAGCAGTACTTC. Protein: CASKGGTGLYEQYF.

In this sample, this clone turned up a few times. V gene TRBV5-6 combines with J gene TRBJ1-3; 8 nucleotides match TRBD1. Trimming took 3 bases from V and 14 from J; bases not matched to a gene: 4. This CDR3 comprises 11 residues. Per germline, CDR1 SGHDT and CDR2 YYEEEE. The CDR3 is CASSSDRVLYF. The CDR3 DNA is TGTGCCAGCAGCTCGGACAGGGTGTTATATTTT.

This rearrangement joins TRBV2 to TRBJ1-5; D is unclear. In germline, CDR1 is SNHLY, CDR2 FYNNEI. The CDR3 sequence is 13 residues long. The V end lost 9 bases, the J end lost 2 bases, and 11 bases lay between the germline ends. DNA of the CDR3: TGTGCCAGTCGGGGTTGGGGCAATCAGCCCCAGCATTTT. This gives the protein CASRGWGNQPQHF.

CDR3 sequence: CTSSHAGYDQPQHF. The DNA of the CDR3 is TGCACCAGCAGCCATGCAGGGTACGATCAGCCCCAGCATTTT. The chain couples TRBV1 to TRBJ1-5; the tabulated D call, TRBD1, remains unverified against the DNA. TRBV1 is flagged as a pseudogene. This CDR3 has 14 residues.

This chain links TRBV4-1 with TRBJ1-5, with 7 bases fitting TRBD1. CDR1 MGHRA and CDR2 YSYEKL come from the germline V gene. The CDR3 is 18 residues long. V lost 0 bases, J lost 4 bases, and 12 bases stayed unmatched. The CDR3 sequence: CASSQDLAGGTLNQPQHF. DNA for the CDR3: TGCGCCAGCAGCCAAGATTTGGCAGGGGGGACTCTAAATCAGCCCCAGCATTTT.

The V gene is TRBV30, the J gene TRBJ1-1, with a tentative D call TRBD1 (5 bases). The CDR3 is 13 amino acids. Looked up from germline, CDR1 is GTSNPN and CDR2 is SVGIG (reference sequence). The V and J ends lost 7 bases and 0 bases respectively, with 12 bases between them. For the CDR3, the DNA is TGTGCCTTAGTTAGGGGATTGAACACTGAAGCTTTCTTT. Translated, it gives CALVRGLNTEAFF.

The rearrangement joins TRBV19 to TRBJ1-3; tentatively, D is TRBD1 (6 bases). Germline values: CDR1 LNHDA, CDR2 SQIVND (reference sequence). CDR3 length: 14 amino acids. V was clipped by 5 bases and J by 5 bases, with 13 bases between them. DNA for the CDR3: TGTGCCAGTAGTGGCGGGAGGGACAGAAACACCATATATTTT. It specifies CASSGGRDRNTIYF.

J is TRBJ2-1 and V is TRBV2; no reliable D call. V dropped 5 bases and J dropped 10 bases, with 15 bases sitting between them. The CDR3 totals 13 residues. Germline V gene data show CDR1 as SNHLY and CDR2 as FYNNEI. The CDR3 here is CASSYSMSNEQFF. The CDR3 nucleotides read TGTGCCAGCAGTTACTCGATGTCGAACGAGCAGTTCTTC.

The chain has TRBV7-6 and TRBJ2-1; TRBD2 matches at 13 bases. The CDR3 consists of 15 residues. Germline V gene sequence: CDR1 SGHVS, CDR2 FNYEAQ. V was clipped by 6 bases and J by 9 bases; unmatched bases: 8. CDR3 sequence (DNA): TGTGCCAGCAGACCACTAGCGGGGGGGCCCATTGAGCAGTTCTTC. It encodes CASRPLAGGPIEQFF.

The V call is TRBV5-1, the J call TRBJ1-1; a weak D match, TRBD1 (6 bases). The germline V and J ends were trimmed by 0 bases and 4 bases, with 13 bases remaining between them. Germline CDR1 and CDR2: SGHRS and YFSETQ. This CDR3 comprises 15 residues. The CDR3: CASSLVSGDSTEAFF. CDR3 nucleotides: TGCGCCAGCAGCTTGGTTTCAGGGGATAGCACTGAAGCTTTCTTT.

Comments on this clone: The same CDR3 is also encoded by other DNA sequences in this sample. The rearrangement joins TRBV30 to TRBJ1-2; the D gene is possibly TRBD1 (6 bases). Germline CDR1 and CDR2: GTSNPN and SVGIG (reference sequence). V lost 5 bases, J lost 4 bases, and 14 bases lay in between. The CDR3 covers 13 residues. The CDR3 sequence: CAWGRDRPYGYTF. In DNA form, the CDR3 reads TGTGCCTGGGGTCGCGACAGGCCCTATGGCTACACCTTC.

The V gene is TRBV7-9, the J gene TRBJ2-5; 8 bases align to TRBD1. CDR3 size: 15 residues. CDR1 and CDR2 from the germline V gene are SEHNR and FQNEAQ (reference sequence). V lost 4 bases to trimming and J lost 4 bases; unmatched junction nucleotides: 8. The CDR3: CASSSWTGIGETQYF. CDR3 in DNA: TGTGCCAGCAGCTCGTGGACAGGGATAGGAGAGACCCAGTACTTC.